This TCR beta chain was identified during a study of blood T cell repertoires in COVID-19. For the study at large: Samples representing acute and convalescent COVID-19 were sourced from the United States, Italy and Spain. PBMCs, B-cell-depleted T cells, or T cells were the source of the cDNA or gDNA that made up the material.

Original analysis: Scientists estimated how many nucleated cells there were by amplifying reference gene primers. TCRdb keeps only in-frame clones here, not all; method: immunoSEQ multiplex PCR. That table is the source of V, J and clone size, and D and trimming were worked out from the DNA. The data contain approximately 78,000 clones, roughly 86% of them singletons. The origin of this receptor is a man over 45 with acute or convalescent COVID-19. Sequencing was performed on peripheral blood.

The CDR3 loop reads CASSLRDRYEKLFF. The CDR3 nucleotides read TGTGCCAGCAGCCTCCGGGACAGATATGAAAAACTGTTTTTT. The chain employs TRBV21-1 and TRBJ1-4; the table's D call TRBD1 went unverified against the DNA. TRBV21-1 corresponds to a pseudogene. The CDR3 is 14 residues long.